Following are 32 T cell receptor beta chains from one sample sequenced in a study of T cells in Graves' hyperthyroidism and ophthalmopathy. Amplification of TCR beta CDR3 regions used RNA as the template. HTBI primers were employed in a first-round RT-PCR of the TCR CDR3. MiXCR, run by TCRdb on the multiplex PCR reads, gives a single entry per CDR3 protein. The sample lists a few hundred thousand distinct CDR3 sequences; about 15% were seen once. Sequencing used blood. The source of these receptors is a woman aged 55-75 years with Graves' ophthalmopathy.

Comment on this clonotype: This may arise from a read error, as a much more abundant clone is one base away. The chain is built from TRBV5-1 and TRBJ2-4, with no clear D. The germline V gene encodes CDR1 SGHRS and CDR2 YFSETQ. The CDR3 covers 14 residues. In DNA form, the CDR3 reads TGCGCCAGCAGACCCGAGATAGCCAAAAACACTCAGTACTTC. Translated: CASRPEIAKNTQYF.

For this clonotype: Since no conserved phenylalanine or tryptophan closes the CDR3, a read error is the likely cause. This chain joins TRBV12-5 and TRBJ1-2, with 8 bases that match TRBD1. The CDR3 is made up of 14 amino acids. CDR1 is LGHNT, CDR2 FRNRAP, per germline. Trimming at V came to 4 bases and at J to 7 bases, leaving 8 bases not matched to a gene. CDR3 coding DNA: TGTGCTAGTGGTTCTCAGGACAGGGTCCGTGGCTACACCCTC. It specifies CASGSQDRVRGYTL.

This clonotype is a singleton in its sample. The V gene is TRBV18, the J gene TRBJ2-2; possible D gene TRBD1, 6 bases. The V end was cut by 2 bases, the J end by 6 bases, with 16 bases between. This CDR3 is 16 amino acids long. CDR1 and CDR2 (germline): KGHSH, LQKENI. The CDR3 loop reads CASSPRQALSSGELFF. CDR3 DNA: TGTGCCAGCTCACCAAGACAGGCCCTTTCGTCCGGGGAGCTGTTTTTT.

This clonotype was detected ten times or more. This chain links TRBV11-3 with TRBJ2-2, with 8 bases aligning to TRBD1. V lost 5 bases to trimming and J lost 6 bases; unmatched junction nucleotides: 2. Per the germline V gene, CDR1 is SGHNT and CDR2 is YENEEA. The CDR3 loop spans 13 amino acids. The CDR3: CASSRDRPGELFF. As DNA, the CDR3 is TGTGCCAGCAGCCGGGACAGGCCCGGGGAGCTGTTTTTT. The complete variable domain, with remaining parts taken from reference TRBV11-3 and TRBJ2-2, reads EAGVVQSPRYKIIEKKQPVAFWCNPISGHNTLYWYLQNLGQGPELLIRYENEEAVDDSQLPKDRFSAERLKGVDSTLKIQPAELGDSAVYLCASSRDRPGELFFGEGSRLTVL.

A few counts support this clonotype. This chain connects TRBV24-1 to TRBJ1-2; no definite D call. V was shortened by 2 bases and J by 8 bases, with 8 bases between the two germline ends. This CDR3 contains 12 residues. The germline V gene has CDR1 KGHDR and CDR2 SFDVKD. DNA of the CDR3: TGTGCCACCAGTGATTCCGATAGCGGCTACACCTTC. This encodes CATSDSDSGYTF.

This clonotype was seen at least ten times. The J gene is TRBJ2-7, the V gene TRBV27; possibly TRBD1 or TRBD2 for D (6 bases each). CDR1 and CDR2 from the germline V gene are MNHEY and SMNVEV (reference sequence). The CDR3 has 15 amino acids. Trimming left V 7 bases short and J 3 bases short, with 19 bases between. The CDR3 region has the DNA TGTGCCAGCACTCCAACGTGGGGGGCGGACTACGAGCAGTACTTC. The encoded protein is CASTPTWGADYEQYF.

This clonotype showed up many times. The chain uses TRBV3-1 and TRBJ1-1, with 11 bases that match TRBD1. CDR3 size: 13 residues. Losses at the gene ends were 2 bases for V and 12 bases for J; bases not matched to a gene: 5. Germline values: CDR1 LGHDT, CDR2 YNNKEL (reference sequence). CDR3 protein: CASSQQDRGPTFF. The CDR3 nucleotides read TGTGCCAGCAGCCAACAGGACAGGGGGCCGACTTTCTTT. Full variable domain (missing parts from reference TRBV3-1 and TRBJ1-1): DTAVSQTPKYLVTQMGNDKSIKCEQNLGHDTMYWYKQDSKKFLKIMFSYNNKELIINETVPNRFSPKSPDKAHLNLHINSLELGDSAVYFCASSQQDRGPTFFGQGTRLTVV.

CDR3 amino acids: CAVTGRSRNTGELFF. CDR3 sequence (DNA): TGTGCCGTCACAGGCCGGTCAAGGAACACCGGGGAGCTGTTTTTT. This chain links TRBV7-2 with TRBJ2-2; D perhaps matches TRBD1 (5 bases). Germline V gene sequence: CDR1 SGHTA, CDR2 FQGNSA. V lost 11 bases to trimming and J lost 1 base, with 17 bases between them. The CDR3 extends over 15 amino acids. Supplemented by reference TRBV7-2 and TRBJ2-2, the full variable domain reads GAGVSQSPSNKVTEKGKDVELRCDPISGHTALYWYRQSLGQGLEFLIYFQGNSAPDKSGLPSDRFSAERTGGSVSTLTIQRTQQEDSAVYLCAVTGRSRNTGELFFGEGSRLTVL.

This clonotype was seen more than once but under ten times. The rearrangement links TRBV4-1 to TRBJ1-1, with 8 bases identical to TRBD1. V lost 4 bases, J lost 4 bases, and 5 bases stayed unmatched. The CDR3 has 14 amino acids. CDR1 is MGHRA and CDR2 is YSYEKL in the germline V gene. For the CDR3, the DNA is TGCGCCAGCAGCCGAATAACAGGGGGCACTGAAGCTTTCTTT. It yields the protein CASSRITGGTEAFF.

CDR3 sequence reads: CASSQGHTDTQYF. The CDR3 coding sequence is TGTGCCAGCAGCCAAGGTCACACAGATACGCAGTATTTT. The chain uses TRBV4-2 and TRBJ2-3; D is unresolved. The CDR3 has 13 residues. Germline V gene lookup returns CDR1 LGHNA and CDR2 YNFKEQ. V was cut by 1 base and J by 2 bases, with 4 bases left in between.

The chain employs TRBV7-8 and TRBJ2-7, with a tentative D call TRBD1 (6 bases). Germline V gene data show CDR1 as SGHVS and CDR2 as FQNEAQ. This CDR3 is 13 amino acids long. Trimming left V 7 bases short and J 0 bases short, with 10 bases between. The CDR3: CASNRAASYEQYF. The DNA for the CDR3 is TGTGCCAGCAACAGGGCTGCCTCCTACGAGCAGTACTTC.

This clonotype was recorded at least ten times. The V and J genes are TRBV5-1 and TRBJ2-3, with 7 bases lining up with TRBD2. The CDR3 covers 15 residues. Germline CDR1 SGHRS, CDR2 YFSETQ. V gave up 6 bases and J gave up 3 bases; unmatched junction bases: 10. CDR3 region: CASMGTAGVTDTQYF. The CDR3 nucleotides read TGCGCCAGCATGGGGACTGCGGGAGTGACAGATACGCAGTATTTT.

The sample holds many counts of this clonotype. The chain uses TRBV6-1 and TRBJ1-5; D unclear. V was pared by 4 bases and J by 7 bases, with 14 bases between. Germline lookup yields CDR1 MNHNS and CDR2 SASEGT. The CDR3 has 14 amino acids. This chain's CDR3 is CASSGESSGQPQHF. Written as DNA, the CDR3 is TGTGCCAGCAGTGGAGAGAGCTCTGGGCAGCCCCAGCATTTT.

The CDR3 region is CASSFLGVGGETQYF. The CDR3 DNA sequence: TGTGCCAGCAGTTTCCTCGGGGTAGGGGGAGAGACCCAGTACTTC. V usage is TRBV28 and J usage is TRBJ2-5; the D gene is possibly TRBD1 (6 bases). Germline lookup yields CDR1 MDHEN and CDR2 SYDVKM. V was cut by 3 bases and J by 4 bases, with 15 bases left in between. This CDR3 is 15 amino acids long.

This sequence joins TRBV20-1 and TRBJ2-1; 8 nucleotides align to TRBD2. From germline, CDR1 is DFQATT and CDR2 SNEGSKA (reference sequence). V was clipped by 3 bases and J by 4 bases; unmatched bases: 5. The CDR3 runs to 14 residues. The chain's CDR3 is CSARGAGAYNEQFF. Written as DNA, the CDR3 is TGCAGTGCTAGGGGAGCGGGAGCATACAATGAGCAGTTCTTC.

This clonotype has at least ten counts. This rearrangement joins TRBV7-2 to TRBJ1-4; D gene ambiguous. The CDR3 length is 15 residues. V lost 5 bases to trimming and J lost 2 bases, with 12 bases between them. CDR1 is SGHTA, CDR2 FQGNSA, per germline. DNA for the CDR3: TGTGCCAGCAGCCAAAGACTATGGACTAATGAAAAACTGTTTTTT. Its protein is CASSQRLWTNEKLFF.

This clonotype was counted many times. V is TRBV5-6 and J is TRBJ2-7; D possibly matches TRBD1 or TRBD2 (6 bases each). From germline, CDR1 is SGHDT and CDR2 YYEEEE. The CDR3 is made up of 15 amino acids. V shed 4 bases and J shed 2 bases, with 16 bases lying between them. The chain's CDR3 is CASSPVFGGPYEQYF. The DNA for the CDR3 is TGTGCCAGCAGCCCCGTTTTTGGGGGGCCCTACGAGCAGTACTTC.

This clonotype appeared many times. The V call is TRBV20-1, the J call TRBJ2-1; TRBD2 matches 14 bases. The CDR3 is made up of 18 amino acids. Germline lookup yields CDR1 DFQATT and CDR2 SNEGSKA (reference sequence). With 0 bases clipped from V and 3 bases from J, the junction kept 7 bases outside the gene matches. The CDR3 spells CSARDKGLAGDHYNEQFF. The CDR3 DNA is TGCAGTGCTAGAGATAAGGGACTAGCGGGAGACCACTACAATGAGCAGTTCTTC.

This clonotype has a count of ten or more. The CDR3 protein is CASSFAQTWDMNTEAFF. Here the CDR3 DNA reads TGTGCCAGCAGCTTCGCCCAGACTTGGGACATGAACACTGAAGCTTTCTTT. The chain couples TRBV11-2 to TRBJ1-1; perhaps TRBD1 as D (6 bases). V lost 3 bases and J lost 0, with 17 bases in between. The CDR3 runs 17 residues. The germline V gene encodes CDR1 SGHAT and CDR2 FQNNGV.

This clonotype was counted many times. The J gene is TRBJ1-5, the V gene TRBV7-2, with a possible D match to TRBD1 (5 bases). Trimming took off 1 base at V and 13 bases at J, with 11 bases between the two ends. Per the germline V gene, CDR1 is SGHTA and CDR2 is FQGNSA. This CDR3 region has 12 residues. CDR3 region: CASSLGDSLQHF. The CDR3 region has the DNA TGTGCCAGCAGCTTAGGGGACTCCCTACAGCATTTT.

The chain combines TRBV30 with TRBJ2-1; no firm D call. V lost 2 bases to trimming and J lost 12 bases, with 11 bases between them. In germline, CDR1 is GTSNPN, CDR2 SVGIG (reference sequence). The CDR3 runs 11 residues. CDR3 nucleotides: TGTGCCTGGAGTAGTCGTTTTGCGCAGTTCTTC. Translating it yields CAWSSRFAQFF.

Many counts were recorded for this clonotype. The chain uses TRBV7-9 and TRBJ2-5; D is undetermined. Trimming cost V 4 bases and J 0 bases, with 9 bases left between them. This CDR3 comprises 14 residues. Germline V gives CDR1 SEHNR, CDR2 FQNEAQ (reference sequence). CDR3 residues: CASSSRGHQETQYF. The CDR3, as DNA: TGTGCCAGCAGCTCAAGAGGTCACCAAGAGACCCAGTACTTC.

The chain joins TRBV15 to TRBJ1-5, with a tentative D call TRBD1 (6 bases). Trimming removed 1 base from V and 7 bases from J, with 17 bases in between. Germline CDR1 is LNHNV and CDR2 is YYDKDF (reference sequence). The CDR3 totals 16 residues. CDR3 loop: CATSRGGLQGRQPQHF. CDR3 sequence (DNA): TGTGCCACCAGCAGAGGGGGGTTGCAGGGGCGGCAGCCCCAGCATTTT.

The sample holds many counts of this clonotype. The chain employs TRBV6-1 and TRBJ1-5; TRBD1 might be the D (5 bases). V lost 6 bases and J lost 4, with 13 bases in between. The CDR3 has 14 residues. Germline lookup yields CDR1 MNHNS and CDR2 SASEGT. CDR3 residues: CASRDRQTNQPQHF. The CDR3 bases are TGTGCCAGCAGAGACAGACAGACGAATCAGCCCCAGCATTTT.

This clonotype was observed at least ten times. The chain couples TRBV12-3 or TRBV12-4 to TRBJ2-5; either TRBD1 or TRBD2 may supply D (5 bases each). Trimming took 1 base from V and 5 from J, leaving 11 bases between them. The CDR3 length is 14 residues. The CDR3 region has the DNA TGTGCCAGCAGTTTAGTGGGACCTCGGGAGACCCAGTACTTC. Translation: CASSLVGPRETQYF.

There are a few counts of this clonotype. This sequence joins TRBV7-9 and TRBJ1-4, with a weak D call TRBD1 (5 bases). CDR1 is SEHNR, CDR2 FQNEAQ, per germline (reference sequence). V lost 5 bases to trimming and J lost 0 bases, with 25 bases between them. The CDR3 contains 20 residues. CDR3 sequence (DNA): TGTGCCAGCAGCCCGCGAAACATTTGGGACGGCCGTGCAACTAATGAAAAACTGTTTTTT. The encoded protein is CASSPRNIWDGRATNEKLFF.

This clonotype was counted many times. The rearrangement uses TRBV5-1 and TRBJ2-2; 7 nucleotides agree with TRBD1. There are 15 residues in the CDR3. In germline, CDR1 is SGHRS, CDR2 YFSETQ. J was trimmed by 7 bases and V by 0 bases; bases with no gene match: 6. This CDR3 is CASSLEQGMGGELFF. CDR3 bases: TGCGCCAGCAGCTTGGAACAGGGGATGGGCGGGGAGCTGTTTTTT.

This clonotype was seen a few times. This chain connects TRBV20-1 to TRBJ2-5, with 11 bases identical to TRBD2. V was pared by 3 bases and J by 2 bases, with 8 bases of the junction left unmatched. The CDR3 sequence is 16 residues long. Germline V gene sequence: CDR1 DFQATT, CDR2 SNEGSKA (reference sequence). The CDR3 DNA follows: TGCAGTGCTAGCCCCCGACTAGCGGGGAAACAAGAGACCCAGTACTTC. Its translation: CSASPRLAGKQETQYF.

The chain combines TRBV12-3 or TRBV12-4 with TRBJ2-4; D could derive from TRBD1 or TRBD2 (6 bases each). Trimming cost V 5 bases and J 2 bases, with 16 bases left between them. CDR3 length: 16 amino acids. The CDR3 loop reads CASSEGGYSSKNIQYF. In nucleotides, the CDR3 is TGTGCCAGCAGTGAGGGGGGTTACTCTTCCAAAAACATTCAGTACTTC.

This clonotype has at least ten counts. The chain recombines TRBV29-1 with TRBJ2-3, with 9 bases matching TRBD2. The germline gives CDR1 SQVTM, CDR2 ANQGSEA. The CDR3 is 14 residues long. V was pared by 6 bases and J by 6 bases, with 10 bases of the junction left unmatched. CDR3 nucleotides: TGCAGCGTGGCCGCGACTAGCGGATCGGATACGCAGTATTTT. Protein sequence: CSVAATSGSDTQYF.

This clonotype was counted a few times. This rearrangement joins TRBV18 to TRBJ1-2; D ambiguous. V dropped 3 bases and J dropped 4 bases, with 12 bases sitting between them. CDR3 length: 14 residues. The germline V gene has CDR1 KGHSH and CDR2 LQKENI. The CDR3 protein is CASSPPDGTYGYTF. The CDR3 region has the DNA TGTGCCAGCTCACCGCCCGACGGCACCTATGGCTACACCTTC.

There are many counts of this clonotype. V gene TRBV2 combines with J gene TRBJ2-1, with D possibly TRBD2 on 6 matching bases. V gave up 4 bases and J gave up 8 bases, with 12 bases separating them. The CDR3 runs to 13 residues. CDR1 is SNHLY, CDR2 FYNNEI, per germline. DNA for the CDR3: TGTGCCAGCAGTGTTAACTGGGAGGATGAGCAGTTCTTC. Encoded protein: CASSVNWEDEQFF.